This T cell receptor (beta chain) was found in a study of OX40 agonist ivuxolimab in advanced cancers. The study, taken as a whole, reports: Which antigen the expanded peripheral T cells recognized is unknown. CD4+ and CD8+ blood T cells expanded clonally by week 6 at 0.1 to 3.0 mg/kg.

The junction had 10 bases not matched to a gene; V was cut back by 6 bases and J by 5 bases. The CDR3 loop spans 15 amino acids. Germline CDR1 MNHEY, CDR2 SVGAGI. About this clone itself: Antigen: not known.

Measured with immunoSEQ multiplex PCR; TCRdb has only the in-frame clones, and not every one. The sample gives about 25,000 clones, more than 75% of which show up once; more than 1.3% is in the top ten. The receptor comes from an adult with an advanced solid tumor such as melanoma, head and neck, liver or kidney cancer. The material sequenced was CD4+ or CD8+ T cells sorted from blood, taken in a trial of the OX40 agonist ivuxolimab. This chain joins TRBV6-5 and TRBJ2-5; 9 nucleotides line up with TRBD2. This CDR3 reads CASSFQGLAGETQYF. In DNA form, the CDR3 reads TGTGCCAGCAGCTTTCAGGGACTAGCCGGGGAGACCCAGTACTTC.